The 24 T cell receptor beta chains presented below share a single source sample, sequenced in a study of beta chain features in type 1 diabetes. Study conclusions and caveats: Moderately but significantly shorter TCRB CDR3s were found in Type 1 diabetes patients in all four CD4+ subsets.

Reverse transcription of all isolated RNA meant that expressed TCRB transcripts were sequenced. Assay used: immunoSEQ multiplex PCR; TCRdb lists only in-frame clones, some missing. This table has 130,000 to 150,000 clones, approximately 13% appearing once. Their antigen targets remain unknown. Sequenced material: central memory CD4+ T cells from blood. The receptors here all came from a man in his late teens or twenties with type 1 diabetes.

This clone was detected ten times or more. The chain joins TRBV4-1 to TRBJ2-7, with 11 bases aligning to TRBD2. Trimming at V came to 1 base and at J to 2 bases, leaving 4 bases not matched to a gene. CDR3 length: 16 residues. The V gene's germline CDR1 is MGHRA and CDR2 YSYEKL. Here the CDR3 DNA reads TGCGCCAGCAGCCAAGCTCTACTAGCGGGGGCCTACGAGCAGTACTTC. It translates to CASSQALLAGAYEQYF.

This clone was seen more than once but under ten times. The chain uses TRBV6-5 and TRBJ2-3, with D hard to call. The CDR3 has 13 amino acids. Germline V gene lookup returns CDR1 MNHEY and CDR2 SVGAGI. Deletions cut 1 base from V and 4 bases from J, with 6 bases between. The CDR3 DNA follows: TGTGCCAGCAGTTACTGGCCTGCAGATACGCAGTATTTT. Its translation is CASSYWPADTQYF.

This clone was picked up many times. The CDR3 nucleotides are TGTGCCAGCAGCCAGGGCAATGAGCAGTTCTTC. Translation gives CASSQGNEQFF. This rearrangement joins TRBV7-9 to TRBJ2-1; D perhaps matches TRBD1 (5 bases). CDR3 length: 11 residues. Germline assignment: CDR1 SEHNR and CDR2 FQNEAQ (reference sequence). V was pared by 5 bases and J by 6 bases, with 5 bases between.

This clone was seen more than once but under ten times. This chain joins TRBV7-9 and TRBJ1-1; no firm D call. The germline V gene has CDR1 SEHNR and CDR2 FQNEAQ (reference sequence). The CDR3 extends over 14 amino acids. Trimming left V 0 bases short and J 11 bases short, with 16 bases between. In DNA, the CDR3 is TGTGCCAGCAGCTTAGCGGTCCCACCATTTGTGGCTTTCTTT. It translates to CASSLAVPPFVAFF.

This clone came up a few times. V gene TRBV5-1 combines with J gene TRBJ1-5; TRBD1 matches at 7 bases. The CDR3 is made up of 15 amino acids. Per the germline V gene, CDR1 is SGHRS and CDR2 is YFSETQ. The V gene end was trimmed by 0 bases and the J gene end by 5 bases; junction bases not matched to a gene: 5. DNA of the CDR3: TGCGCCAGCAGCTTGGAGGGGACAGAATATCAGCCCCAGCATTTT. Its protein product is CASSLEGTEYQPQHF.

The V and J genes are TRBV4-1 and TRBJ2-3; possible D gene TRBD1, 6 bases. This CDR3 spans 14 amino acids. Germline CDR1 is MGHRA and CDR2 is YSYEKL. V was shortened by 4 bases and J by 5 bases, with 13 bases between the two germline ends. CDR3 residues: CASSPGQGLDTQYF. The CDR3 DNA reads as TGCGCCAGCAGCCCGGGACAAGGCCTAGATACGCAGTATTTT.

By sample fraction, this clone is medium-sized. The gene calls are TRBV7-2 and TRBJ1-6, with D maybe TRBD1 (6 bases). Germline CDR1 SGHTA, CDR2 FQGNSA. This CDR3 spans 13 amino acids. Trimming removed 5 bases from V and 13 bases from J, with 15 bases in between. CDR3 nucleotides: TGTGCCAGCAGCATACGGGACACACGGCCCCTCCACTTT. Translated: CASSIRDTRPLHF. The whole variable domain, filled in from reference TRBV7-2 and TRBJ1-6, reads GAGVSQSPSNKVTEKGKDVELRCDPISGHTALYWYRQSLGQGLEFLIYFQGNSAPDKSGLPSDRFSAERTGGSVSTLTIQRTQQEDSAVYLCASSIRDTRPLHFGNGTRLTVT.

This chain connects TRBV10-1 to TRBJ2-7, with 9 bases that match TRBD1. Trimming took 6 bases from V and 6 from J; bases not matched to a gene: 12. The CDR3 runs to 15 residues. Germline V gives CDR1 WNHNN, CDR2 SYGVQD (reference sequence). CDR3 in DNA: TGCGCCAGCAGCGACGGACAGGGGCCTCGGGTCGAGCAGTACTTC. It specifies CASSDGQGPRVEQYF.

V usage is TRBV10-3 and J usage is TRBJ2-3, with D unclear. This CDR3 region has 15 residues. Trimming took off 0 bases at V and 5 bases at J, with 12 bases between the two ends. Germline CDR1 and CDR2: ENHRY and SYGVKD. CDR3 sequence (DNA): TGTGCCATCAGTGAGTCGAACTCGGCAGTAGATACGCAGTATTTT. Its translation: CAISESNSAVDTQYF.

The V call is TRBV4-2, the J call TRBJ2-4, with D possibly matching TRBD2 (7 bases). CDR3 length: 15 amino acids. V was shortened by 4 bases and J by 7 bases, with 17 bases between the two germline ends. Looked up from germline, CDR1 is LGHNA and CDR2 is YNFKEQ. CDR3 in amino acids: CASSRGGGGGNIQYF. The CDR3 DNA follows: TGTGCCAGCAGCCGAGGCGGGGGCGGTGGGAACATTCAGTACTTC.

The chain carries TRBV11-2 and TRBJ1-1, with D uncertain. Germline CDR1 is SGHAT and CDR2 is FQNNGV. This CDR3 is 11 amino acids long. V was cut by 6 bases and J by 8 bases, with 10 bases left in between. Here the CDR3 reads CASSERIEAFF. The CDR3 nucleotides read TGTGCCAGCAGTGAGAGGATCGAAGCTTTCTTT.

This clone was detected a few times. The chain uses TRBV27 and TRBJ1-1, with no clear D. Germline CDR1 is MNHEY and CDR2 is SMNVEV (reference sequence). The CDR3 runs 15 residues. V lost 2 bases to trimming and J lost 1 base, with 11 bases between them. The CDR3 DNA sequence: TGTGCCAGCAGTTTAACTGTCGGGAGGAACACTGAAGCTTTCTTT. It specifies CASSLTVGRNTEAFF.

With regard to this clone: Germline and junction disagree at one end, which may indicate a read error. The gene calls are TRBV28 and TRBJ1-5; D ambiguous. The CDR3 length is 15 residues. Germline V gene data show CDR1 as MDHEN and CDR2 as SYDVKM. CDR3 DNA: TGTGCCAGCAGATTATCCGGTGAAAGCAATCAGCCCCAGCATTTT. Translation: CASRLSGESNQPQHF.

This clone was seen repeatedly, ten times or more. This rearrangement joins TRBV7-7 to TRBJ2-2, with D hard to call. V was cut by 6 bases and J by 3 bases, with 8 bases left in between. This CDR3 is 13 amino acids long. Germline loops: CDR1 SSHAT, CDR2 FNYEAQ (reference sequence). The CDR3 spells CASSFDYTGELFF. The DNA of the CDR3 is TGTGCCAGCAGTTTCGACTACACCGGGGAGCTGTTTTTT.

The rearrangement uses TRBV5-4 and TRBJ1-1, with 9 bases matching TRBD1. This CDR3 region has 14 residues. V shed 4 bases and J 5 bases; nucleotides not matched to a gene: 6. CDR1 and CDR2 from the germline V gene are SGHNT and YYREEE (reference sequence). The CDR3 protein is CASSQGTGFTEAFF. The CDR3 nucleotides read TGTGCCAGCAGCCAGGGGACAGGGTTTACTGAAGCTTTCTTT.

V usage is TRBV27 and J usage is TRBJ1-1; no definite D call. In germline, CDR1 is MNHEY, CDR2 SMNVEV (reference sequence). Trimming removed 5 bases from V and 0 bases from J, with 10 bases in between. The CDR3 sequence is 14 residues long. CDR3 residues: CASSPTALNTEAFF. The CDR3 DNA reads as TGTGCCAGCAGTCCCACAGCTTTGAACACTGAAGCTTTCTTT.

The J gene is TRBJ2-5, the V gene TRBV7-8; the D gene is possibly TRBD2 (5 bases). The length of the CDR3 is 14 residues. The V end was cut by 5 bases, the J end by 5 bases, with 15 bases between. CDR1 and CDR2 from the germline V gene are SGHVS and FQNEAQ. In nucleotides, the CDR3 is TGTGCCAGCAGCCAAAGGGCCACGGGGGAGACCCAGTACTTC. Encoded protein: CASSQRATGETQYF.

This clone has just a few counts. This sequence joins TRBV28 and TRBJ2-7; 9 nucleotides agree with TRBD1. CDR1 and CDR2 from the germline V gene are MDHEN and SYDVKM. The CDR3 is 14 residues long. The J segment lost 7 bases and the V segment lost 4 bases, leaving 8 bases of the junction unmatched. The CDR3 DNA follows: TGTGCCAGCAGTTCTCGTGGACAGGGGAGGGAGCAGTACTTC. Its translation is CASSSRGQGREQYF.

This clone was picked up a small number of times. V gene TRBV29-1 combines with J gene TRBJ1-1; D gene ambiguous. V lost 8 bases, J lost 1 base, and 14 bases lay in between. This CDR3 spans 13 amino acids. Germline-derived CDR1 and CDR2 are SQVTM and ANQGSEA. The DNA of the CDR3 is TGCAGCTCCTCGGGGTCCGGGAACACTGAAGCTTTCTTT. It translates to CSSSGSGNTEAFF.

The rearrangement links TRBV9 to TRBJ2-5; TRBD2 aligns across 12 bases. Germline assignment: CDR1 SGDLS and CDR2 YYNGEE. This CDR3 has 17 amino acids. V lost 3 bases to trimming and J lost 1 base; unmatched junction nucleotides: 7. CDR3 amino acids: CASSATTSGGPQETQYF. The CDR3 DNA follows: TGTGCCAGCAGCGCTACGACTAGCGGGGGTCCCCAAGAGACCCAGTACTTC.

The genes are TRBV9 and TRBJ2-6; D not resolved. V lost 4 bases and J 0 bases, leaving 14 bases between the germline ends. Germline-derived CDR1 and CDR2 are SGDLS and YYNGEE. The CDR3 sequence is 17 residues long. The CDR3 sequence: CASSPISAFSGANVLTF. Here the CDR3 DNA reads TGTGCCAGCAGCCCCATTAGTGCTTTCTCTGGGGCCAACGTCCTGACTTTC.

This clone was seen more than once but under ten times. At the DNA level, this CDR3 is encoded by other sequences in the same sample as well. The V call is TRBV30, the J call TRBJ2-5, with 10 bases fitting TRBD2. The CDR3 length is 15 residues. V gave up 0 bases and J gave up 1 base; unmatched junction bases: 2. Germline lookup yields CDR1 GTSNPN and CDR2 SVGIG (reference sequence). The DNA for the CDR3 is TGTGCCTGGAGTGTACTAGCGGGGCCCCAAGAGACCCAGTACTTC. This encodes CAWSVLAGPQETQYF.

This clone was seen a handful of times. This may be a read error: a much more frequent sequence differs by one nucleotide. This same CDR3 is encoded by further DNA sequences in the sample. The chain has TRBV10-2 and TRBJ1-5; 9 bases line up with TRBD1. This CDR3 spans 20 amino acids. CDR1 is WSHSY, CDR2 SAAADI, per germline. V lost 4 bases to trimming and J lost 2 bases; unmatched junction nucleotides: 18. CDR3 in amino acids: CASSAPIDRGGADGNQPQHF. The CDR3 DNA reads TGCGCCAGCAGTGCCCCAATTGACAGGGGGGGTGCTGACGGCAATCAGCCCCAGCATTTT.

This clone was observed at least ten times. This chain links TRBV4-2 with TRBJ2-5; no clear D. The V end was cut by 0 bases, the J end by 3 bases, with 8 bases between. Per germline, CDR1 LGHNA and CDR2 YNFKEQ. The CDR3 runs 14 residues. CDR3 protein: CASSQDGREETQYF. DNA for the CDR3: TGTGCCAGCAGCCAAGACGGACGAGAAGAGACCCAGTACTTC.